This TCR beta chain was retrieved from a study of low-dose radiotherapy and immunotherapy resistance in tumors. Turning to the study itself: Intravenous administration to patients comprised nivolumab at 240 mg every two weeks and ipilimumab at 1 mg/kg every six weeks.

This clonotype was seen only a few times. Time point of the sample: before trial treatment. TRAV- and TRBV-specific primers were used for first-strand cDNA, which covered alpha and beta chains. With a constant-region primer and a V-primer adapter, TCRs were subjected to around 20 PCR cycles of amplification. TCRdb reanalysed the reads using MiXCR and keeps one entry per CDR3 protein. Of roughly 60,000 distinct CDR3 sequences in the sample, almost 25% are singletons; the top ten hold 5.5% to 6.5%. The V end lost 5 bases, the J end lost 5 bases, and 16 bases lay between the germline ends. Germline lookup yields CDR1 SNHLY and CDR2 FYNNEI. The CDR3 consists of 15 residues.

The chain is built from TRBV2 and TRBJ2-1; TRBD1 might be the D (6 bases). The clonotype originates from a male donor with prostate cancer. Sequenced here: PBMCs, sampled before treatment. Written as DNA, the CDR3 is TGTGCCAGCAGTCGAGACAGTGGGGGCAACAATGAGCAGTTCTTC. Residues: CASSRDSGGNNEQFF. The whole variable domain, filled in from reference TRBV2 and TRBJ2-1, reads EPEVTQTPSHQVTQMGQEVILRCVPISNHLYFYWYRQILGQKVEFLVSFYNNEISEKSEIFDDQFSVERPDGSNFTLKIRSTKLEDSAMYFCASSRDSGGNNEQFFGPGTRLTVL.